This T cell receptor beta chain is from a study of early T cells in non-severe SARS-CoV-2 infection (TCRdb year 2021). Regarding the study in general: Bulk RNA from unsorted whole blood was used for TCR sequencing, so alpha and beta chains could not be paired. What the work shows at the level of the full study, not this receptor alone: VDJdb matching was skewed toward anti-spike CD8 responses, so virus-specific expansions were likely underestimated and private and CD4 specificities were missed.

This clonotype was counted many times. Its antigen is still unknown. Base qualities are missing; no much larger clone stands one base away. To prepare the library, 5' RACE was applied. Sequencing relied on a NextSeq 500. The TCR library protocol attached unique molecular identifiers to individual cDNA molecules to correct for sequencing error and PCR bias. Both TCR alpha and beta chains were sequenced, and tight co-correlation was observed between alpha and beta sequence abundances in each sample. Per the authors' processing: Decombinator V4 was used to annotate the V gene, J gene and CDR3 of the TCR sequences. TCRs were defined as expanded if a significant change between any two time points was detected under a Poisson model with p below 0.0001. TCR abundances were normalised to the total number of TCRs sequenced per sample and were expressed as counts per million. MAIT TCRs were defined by TRAV1-2 paired with TRAJ12, TRAJ20 or TRAJ33, and iNKT TCRs by TRAV10 paired with TRAJ18. A search of VDJdb, accessed on 1 November 2021, was run for TCRs annotated to CMV, EBV and SARS-CoV-2, with TCRs annotated for multiple antigens excluded. Starting from the raw public reads, TCRdb applied fastp trimming at Q25, assembled clones with MiXCR and retained in-frame beta chains. Rows with one shared CDR3 protein collapse into an entry with the most common genes and DNA. These V and J calls originate from TCRdb's pipeline instead of the authors' own analysis. Counted in this sample were fewer than 110,000 distinct CDR3 sequences; more than 9.5% of them appeared once. The ten largest clones represent roughly 7.1% of the sample.

The CDR1 and CDR2 encoded by the germline V gene are SGHTA and FQGNSA. There are 14 amino acids in the CDR3, from cysteine to phenylalanine inclusive. Only the CDR3 DNA is retained, 42 bases long and in frame from the first base. The V end loses 2 bases and the J end loses 6 bases, and a stretch of 11 bases separates them. Set within a cohort of healthcare workers in London, UK, this nested case-control study involved weekly PCR testing of nasopharyngeal swabs along with blood sampling. Between 23 and 31 March 2020, the week of the UK lockdown, healthcare workers were enrolled and then followed up weekly for as long as 16 weeks.

The TCR was taken from an adult who was a healthcare worker with PCR-confirmed SARS-CoV-2 infection or an uninfected control (not recorded which). The chain employs TRBV7-2 and TRBJ2-4; TRBD1 is a possible D gene, resting on 5 matching bases. Sequenced material: whole blood. The DNA reads TGTGCCAGCAGCTTATCCAGGGCGGCAAACATTCAGTACTTC. Translated, this gives CASSLSRAANIQYF.